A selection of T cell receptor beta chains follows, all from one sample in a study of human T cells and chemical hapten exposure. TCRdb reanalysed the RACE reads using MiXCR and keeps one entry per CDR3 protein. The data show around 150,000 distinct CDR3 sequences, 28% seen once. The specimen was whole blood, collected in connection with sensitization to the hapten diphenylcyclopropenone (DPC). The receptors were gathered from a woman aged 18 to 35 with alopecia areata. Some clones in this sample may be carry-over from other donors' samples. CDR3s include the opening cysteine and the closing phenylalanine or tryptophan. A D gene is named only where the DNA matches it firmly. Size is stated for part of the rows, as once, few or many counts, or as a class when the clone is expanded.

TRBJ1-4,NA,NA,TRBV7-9,CASSLEIPGKLFF,TGTGCCAGCAGCTTAGAAATTCCGGGAAAACTGTTTTTT
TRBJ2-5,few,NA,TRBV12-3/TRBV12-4,CASSFSLGNLETQYF,TGTGCCAGCAGTTTTAGCCTCGGGAATCTGGAGACCCAGTACTTC
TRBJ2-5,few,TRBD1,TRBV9,CASSNRQGWGETQYF,TGTGCCAGCAGCAACAGACAGGGGTGGGGAGAGACCCAGTACTTC
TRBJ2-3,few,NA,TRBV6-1,CASRNDRRPSTDTQYF,TGTGCCAGCAGGAATGACAGGCGGCCTAGCACAGATACGCAGTATTTT
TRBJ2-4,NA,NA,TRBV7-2,CASSLGRGRGNIQYF,TGTGCCAGCAGCTTGGGGCGCGGTAGGGGAAACATTCAGTACTTC
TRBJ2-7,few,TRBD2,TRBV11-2,CASSPGLADYEQYF,TGTGCCAGCAGCCCGGGACTAGCGGACTACGAGCAGTACTTC
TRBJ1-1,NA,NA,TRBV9,CASSLNELRGTNTEAFF,TGTGCCAGCAGCCTCAATGAATTACGAGGAACTAACACTGAAGCTTTCTTT
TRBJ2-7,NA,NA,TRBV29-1,CSVEGEAQNPYEQYF,TGCAGCGTTGAAGGTGAAGCACAAAACCCCTACGAGCAGTACTTC
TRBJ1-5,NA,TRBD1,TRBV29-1,CSVEGQATGNQPQHF,TGCAGCGTTGAGGGACAGGCCACGGGCAATCAGCCCCAGCATTTT
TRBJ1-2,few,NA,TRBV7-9,CASSLLNGYGYTF,TGTGCCAGCAGCTTATTGAACGGCTATGGCTACACCTTC
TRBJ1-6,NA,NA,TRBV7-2,CASSLASSPLHF,TGTGCCAGCAGCTTAGCATCATCACCCCTCCACTTT
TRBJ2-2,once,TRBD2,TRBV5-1,CASSPSGRNTGELFF,TGCGCCAGCAGCCCTAGCGGGAGGAACACCGGGGAGCTGTTTTTT
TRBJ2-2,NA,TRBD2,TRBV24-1,CATSDRTSGAGELFF,TGTGCCACCAGTGATCGGACTAGCGGGGCCGGGGAGCTGTTTTTT
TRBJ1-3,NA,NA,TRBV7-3,CASSSSAGNTIYF,TGTGCCAGCAGCTCTTCGGCTGGAAACACCATATATTTT
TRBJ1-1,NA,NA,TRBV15,CATSRDGGAGTEAFF,TGTGCCACCAGCAGAGATGGGGGGGCTGGGACTGAAGCTTTCTTT
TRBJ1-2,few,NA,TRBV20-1,CSASAGTLNYGYTF,TGCAGTGCTAGTGCCGGGACACTCAACTATGGCTACACCTTC
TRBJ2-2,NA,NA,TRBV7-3,CASSPQSTTGELFF,TGTGCCAGCAGCCCCCAGTCGACGACCGGGGAGCTGTTTTTT
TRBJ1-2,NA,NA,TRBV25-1,CASQNHYREEFYGYTF,TGTGCCAGCCAAAACCATTACAGGGAGGAATTCTATGGCTACACCTTC
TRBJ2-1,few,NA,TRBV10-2,CASSLTGNSITSQGLQFF,TGCGCCAGCAGCCTAACAGGGAACTCCATAACTTCACAAGGTTTGCAGTTCTTC
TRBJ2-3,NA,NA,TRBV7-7,CASSPTGGTDTQYF,TGTGCTAGCAGCCCTACGGGGGGCACAGATACGCAGTATTTT
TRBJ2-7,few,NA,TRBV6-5,CASSYSINPRRPPAGDYEQYF,TGTGCCAGCAGTTACTCGATTAACCCACGCCGCCCCCCGGCCGGGGACTACGAGCAGTACTTC
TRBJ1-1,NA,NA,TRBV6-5,CASSRSLGFTFF,TGTGCCAGCAGTCGTAGTCTAGGGTTTACTTTCTTT
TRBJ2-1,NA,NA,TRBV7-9,CASSLTGSSYNEQFF,TGTGCCAGCAGCTTAACAGGCAGCTCCTACAATGAGCAGTTCTTC
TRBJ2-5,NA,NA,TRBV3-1,CASSQDWARLETQYF,TGTGCCAGCAGCCAAGATTGGGCCCGCCTGGAGACCCAGTACTTC
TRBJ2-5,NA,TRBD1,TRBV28,CASSLDRKETQYF,TGTGCCAGCAGTTTGGACAGGAAAGAGACCCAGTACTTC
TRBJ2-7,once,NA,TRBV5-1,CASSLVDSNYEQYF,TGCGCCAGCAGCTTGGTCGACAGTAACTACGAGCAGTACTTC
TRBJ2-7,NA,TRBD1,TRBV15,CATSRATGGAGKQYF,TGTGCCACCAGCAGAGCTACAGGGGGCGCGGGAAAGCAGTACTTC
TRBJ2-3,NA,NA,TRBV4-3,CASGLGAGTDTQYF,TGCGCCAGCGGGCTGGGGGCAGGCACAGATACGCAGTATTTT
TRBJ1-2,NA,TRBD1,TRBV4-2,CASSPGQAYGYTF,TGTGCCAGCAGCCCTGGACAGGCTTATGGCTACACCTTC
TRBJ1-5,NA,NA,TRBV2,CASSDRYWETSYSNQPQHF,TGTGCCAGCAGTGATCGTTATTGGGAGACATCGTATAGCAATCAGCCCCAGCATTTT
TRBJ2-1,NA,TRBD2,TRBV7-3,CASGKLAKDNEQFF,TGTGCCAGCGGAAAACTAGCGAAGGATAATGAGCAGTTCTTC
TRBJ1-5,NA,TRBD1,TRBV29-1,CSVTGVGQPQHF,TGCAGCGTTACAGGGGTTGGACAGCCCCAGCATTTT
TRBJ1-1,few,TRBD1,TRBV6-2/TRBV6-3,CASSFRDRGRGEAFF,TGTGCCAGCAGTTTCCGGGACAGGGGAAGAGGTGAAGCTTTCTTT
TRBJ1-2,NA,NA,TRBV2,CAIRPKDYGYTF,TGTGCCATCCGTCCGAAAGACTATGGCTACACCTTC
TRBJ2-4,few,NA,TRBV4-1,CASSQVTRGSKNIQYF,TGCGCCAGCAGCCAGGTCACAAGGGGGTCCAAAAACATTCAGTACTTC
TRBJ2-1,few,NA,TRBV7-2,CASSSTGSSYNEQFF,TGTGCCAGCAGCTCCACGGGAAGCTCCTACAATGAGCAGTTCTTC
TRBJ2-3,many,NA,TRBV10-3,CAISGSDTQYF,TGTGCCATCAGTGGGTCAGATACGCAGTATTTT
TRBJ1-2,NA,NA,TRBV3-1,CASSRTNYGYTF,TGTGCCAGCAGCCGGACAAATTATGGCTACACCTTC
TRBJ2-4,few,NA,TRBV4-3,CASSRGSHQYF,TGCGCCAGCAGCCGCGGGTCCCATCAGTACTTC
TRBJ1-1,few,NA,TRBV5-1,CASSLRQDRAEAFF,TGCGCCAGCAGCCTCCGACAGGATAGGGCTGAAGCTTTCTTT
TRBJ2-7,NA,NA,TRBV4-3,CASSQEAGQPYEQYF,TGCGCCAGCAGCCAAGAAGCAGGGCAACCCTACGAGCAGTACTTC
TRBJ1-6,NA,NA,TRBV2,CASRPRDVGPLHF,TGTGCCAGCAGGCCCAGGGATGTGGGACCCCTCCACTTT
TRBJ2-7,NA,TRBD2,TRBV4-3,CASSPALGAGGPRAEQYF,TGCGCCAGCAGCCCAGCCCTCGGCGCGGGAGGGCCTCGCGCCGAGCAGTACTTC
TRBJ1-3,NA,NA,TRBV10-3,CAISGENIFSGNTIYF,TGTGCCATCAGTGGGGAAAACATATTCTCTGGAAACACCATATATTTT
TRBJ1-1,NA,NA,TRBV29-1,CSVDLDLNTEAFF,TGCAGCGTTGATCTGGACCTAAACACTGAAGCTTTCTTT
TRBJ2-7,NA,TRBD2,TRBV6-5,CASSRPGTSGAKFYEQYF,TGTGCCAGCAGTAGACCCGGGACTAGCGGGGCGAAATTCTACGAGCAGTACTTC
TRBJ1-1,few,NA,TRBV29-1,CSVAGRGTEAFF,TGCAGCGTTGCCGGGCGGGGCACTGAAGCTTTCTTT
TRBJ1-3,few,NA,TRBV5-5,CASSLGGQGNTIYF,TGTGCCAGCAGTCTCGGGGGGCAGGGAAACACCATATATTTT
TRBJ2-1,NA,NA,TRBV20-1,CSFTRENEQFF,TGCAGTTTCACCCGGGAGAATGAGCAGTTCTTC
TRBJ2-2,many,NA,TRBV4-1,CASSLPWTGTGELFF,TGCGCCAGCAGCCTACCTTGGACTGGGACCGGGGAGCTGTTTTTT